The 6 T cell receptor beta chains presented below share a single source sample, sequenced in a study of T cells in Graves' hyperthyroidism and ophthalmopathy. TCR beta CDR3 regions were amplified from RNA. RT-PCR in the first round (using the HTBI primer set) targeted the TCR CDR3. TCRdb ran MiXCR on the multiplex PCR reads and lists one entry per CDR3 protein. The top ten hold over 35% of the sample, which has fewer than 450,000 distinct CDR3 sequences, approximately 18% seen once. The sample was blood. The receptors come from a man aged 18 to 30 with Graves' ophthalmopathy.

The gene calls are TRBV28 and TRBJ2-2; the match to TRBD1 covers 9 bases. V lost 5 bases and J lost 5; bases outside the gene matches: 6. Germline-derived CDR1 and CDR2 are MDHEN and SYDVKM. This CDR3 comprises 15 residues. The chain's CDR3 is CASSRPGTGTGELFF. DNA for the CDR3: TGTGCCAGCAGTCGCCCCGGGACAGGGACCGGGGAGCTGTTTTTT.

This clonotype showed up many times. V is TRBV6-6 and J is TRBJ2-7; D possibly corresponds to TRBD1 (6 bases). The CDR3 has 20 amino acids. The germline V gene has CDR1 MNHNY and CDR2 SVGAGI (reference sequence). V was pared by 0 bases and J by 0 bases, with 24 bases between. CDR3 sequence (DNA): TGTGCCAGCAGTTACTCTTACTTCGGCTCAGGGGTAACTAGCTCCTACGAGCAGTACTTC. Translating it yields CASSYSYFGSGVTSSYEQYF.

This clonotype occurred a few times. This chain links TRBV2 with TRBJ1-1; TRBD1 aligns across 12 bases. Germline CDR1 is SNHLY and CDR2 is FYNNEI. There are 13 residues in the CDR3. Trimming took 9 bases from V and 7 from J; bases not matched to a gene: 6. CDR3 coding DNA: TGTGCCAGTATCCGGGACAGGGGGCTTGAAGCTTTCTTT. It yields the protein CASIRDRGLEAFF.

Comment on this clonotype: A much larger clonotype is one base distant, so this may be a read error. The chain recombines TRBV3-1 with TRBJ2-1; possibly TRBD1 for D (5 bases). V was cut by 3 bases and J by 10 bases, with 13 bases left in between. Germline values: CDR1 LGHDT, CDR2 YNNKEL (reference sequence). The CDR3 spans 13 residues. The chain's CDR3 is CASSHGQGVEQFF. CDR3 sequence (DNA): TGTGCCAGCAGCCATGGGCAGGGTGTCGAGCAGTTCTTC.

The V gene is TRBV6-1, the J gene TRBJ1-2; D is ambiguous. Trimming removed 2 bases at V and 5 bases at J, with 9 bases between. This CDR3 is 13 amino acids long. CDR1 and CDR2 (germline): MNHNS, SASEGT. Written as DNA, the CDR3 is TGTGCCAGCAGTGAAAAAAGGAATTATGGCTACACCTTC. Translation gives CASSEKRNYGYTF.

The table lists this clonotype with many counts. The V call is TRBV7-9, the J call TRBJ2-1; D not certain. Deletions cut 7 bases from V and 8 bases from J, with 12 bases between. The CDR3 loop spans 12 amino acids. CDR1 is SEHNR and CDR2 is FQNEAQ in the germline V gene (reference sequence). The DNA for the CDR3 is TGTGCCAGCACCCCCCCCGGTGATGAGCAGTTCTTC. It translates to CASTPPGDEQFF.